The clone carrying this T cell receptor (beta chain) has a handful of counts. In the original workflow: Estimates of nucleated cell counts were drawn from the amplification of reference gene primers. This table comes from immunoSEQ multiplex PCR, and its TCRdb copy is limited to in-frame clones, with some not included. That table supplies the V and J calls and clone size; D and trimming were determined from the DNA. Of over 55,000 clones listed, around 84% are singletons. The data belong to a study of blood T cell repertoires in COVID-19. About the research overall: There were acute and convalescent COVID-19 samples, and they came from the United States, Italy and Spain. The cDNA or gDNA used as material had been derived from T cells, B-cell-depleted T cells, or PBMCs.

CDR3 length: 15 amino acids. This TCR derives from a human donor with active COVID-19. The donor label of this sample is uncertain. Source material: peripheral blood. V usage is TRBV21-1 and J usage is TRBJ1-6. TRBV21-1 is a recognized pseudogene. The CDR3 nucleotides read TGTGCCAGCAGCAAGTGTGGACTCTATAATTCACCCCTCCACTTT. The encoded protein is CASSKCGLYNSPLHF.